These 32 T cell receptor beta chains share one sample of origin, sequenced in a study of blood T cell repertoires in COVID-19. The data were produced by immunoSEQ multiplex PCR, yet TCRdb's version contains in-frame clones alone and is incomplete. The data show about 270,000 clones, approximately 86% seen once. Sequenced: peripheral blood. All receptors come from a man aged 35 to 55 who had recovered from COVID-19.

This clone was counted once. This chain uses TRBV15 with TRBJ1-1, with no clear D. From germline, CDR1 is LNHNV and CDR2 YYDKDF (reference sequence). The CDR3 consists of 11 residues. Trimming took 3 bases from V and 7 from J, leaving 6 bases between them. In DNA, the CDR3 is TGTGCCACCAGCAGCCCTTTTGAAGCTTTCTTT. This gives the protein CATSSPFEAFF.

CDR3: CASPPGQANEKLFF. In DNA form, the CDR3 reads TGTGCCAGCCCCCCCGGACAGGCTAATGAAAAACTGTTTTTT. V usage is TRBV7-4 and J usage is TRBJ1-4, with TRBD1 matching 7 bases. This CDR3 region has 14 residues. Germline CDR1 reads SGHVT; CDR2 reads SQSDAQ. V was pared by 8 bases and J by 3 bases, with 6 bases of the junction left unmatched.

The genes are TRBV2 and TRBJ1-2; TRBD1 matches at 11 bases. CDR1 and CDR2 (germline): SNHLY, FYNNEI. The CDR3 loop spans 12 amino acids. V lost 10 bases to trimming and J lost 8 bases; unmatched junction nucleotides: 6. In DNA form, the CDR3 reads TGTGCCACTGGACAGGGGGCGCGAGGCTACACCTTC. Translating it yields CATGQGARGYTF.

This clone was seen a handful of times. The chain employs TRBV2 and TRBJ2-1; TRBD2 aligns across 9 bases. The trim removed 4 bases at V and 0 bases at J, leaving 7 bases unmatched. The CDR3 is 17 amino acids. The germline gives CDR1 SNHLY, CDR2 FYNNEI. This CDR3 is CASSGRLAVNSYNEQFF. CDR3 nucleotide sequence: TGTGCCAGCAGTGGGCGACTAGCGGTTAACTCCTACAATGAGCAGTTCTTC. The whole variable domain, filled in from reference TRBV2 and TRBJ2-1, reads EPEVTQTPSHQVTQMGQEVILRCVPISNHLYFYWYRQILGQKVEFLVSFYNNEISEKSEIFDDQFSVERPDGSNFTLKIRSTKLEDSAMYFCASSGRLAVNSYNEQFFGPGTRLTVL.

V is TRBV5-1 and J is TRBJ1-1; perhaps TRBD1 as D (5 bases). CDR3 length: 13 residues. Germline values: CDR1 SGHRS, CDR2 YFSETQ. Trimming left V 6 bases short and J 7 bases short, with 16 bases between. In nucleotides, the CDR3 is TGCGCCAGCAAGGTTCCGGGACTGCGTGAAGCTTTCTTT. Encoded protein: CASKVPGLREAFF.

In this sample, this clone turned up a few times. The rearrangement joins TRBV2 to TRBJ2-7; 11 nucleotides align to TRBD2. The germline V gene encodes CDR1 SNHLY and CDR2 FYNNEI. V lost 4 bases, J lost 3 bases, and 2 bases stayed unmatched. The CDR3 is 14 amino acids. For the CDR3, the DNA is TGTGCCAGCAGTGTAGCGGGAGGGGGCTACGAGCAGTACTTC. Translating it yields CASSVAGGGYEQYF.

This sequence joins TRBV15 and TRBJ1-1; TRBD1 is a possible D gene (5 bases). The V gene's germline CDR1 is LNHNV and CDR2 YYDKDF (reference sequence). The CDR3 consists of 13 residues. Trimming stripped 0 bases from V and 8 bases from J, with 10 bases between. Written as DNA, the CDR3 is TGTGCCACCAGCAGAGATCTCGGGGGAGAAGCTTTCTTT. This codes for CATSRDLGGEAFF.

The CDR3 spells CAISEGSGYEQYF. CDR3 bases: TGTGCCATCAGTGAGGGGTCGGGGTACGAGCAGTACTTC. The chain carries TRBV10-3 and TRBJ2-7; a weak D match, TRBD2 (5 bases). Per the germline V gene, CDR1 is ENHRY and CDR2 is SYGVKD. Between the trimmed V and J ends, which lost 2 bases and 4 bases, there was a span of 9 bases. The CDR3 extends over 13 amino acids.

The chain uses TRBV7-2 and TRBJ2-7; 7 bases map to TRBD2. The trim removed 4 bases at V and 3 bases at J, leaving 9 bases unmatched. The germline V gene has CDR1 SGHTA and CDR2 FQGNSA. This CDR3 has 15 residues. The CDR3 is CASSSASLAVYEQYF. In DNA form, the CDR3 reads TGTGCCAGCAGCTCCGCAAGTCTAGCGGTCTACGAGCAGTACTTC.

The V gene is TRBV4-1, the J gene TRBJ2-5; no definite D call. Germline-derived CDR1 and CDR2 are MGHRA and YSYEKL. The CDR3 is made up of 18 amino acids. V gave up 0 bases and J gave up 1 base, with 18 bases separating them. CDR3 sequence reads: CASSQETPSVGLQETQYF. The DNA for the CDR3 is TGCGCCAGCAGCCAAGAAACCCCATCGGTTGGGCTCCAAGAGACCCAGTACTTC.

Note on this clone: The same CDR3 is also encoded by other DNA sequences in this sample. The chain carries TRBV15 and TRBJ2-7; 9 bases fit TRBD1. Germline V gene lookup returns CDR1 LNHNV and CDR2 YYDKDF (reference sequence). J lost 5 bases, V lost 3 bases, and 2 bases had no gene match. The CDR3 covers 13 residues. CDR3 nucleotide sequence: TGTGCCACCAGCAGTACAGGGGGCAACGAGCAGTACTTC. It is translated as CATSSTGGNEQYF.

This sequence joins TRBV14 and TRBJ2-5; 14 bases line up with TRBD2. This CDR3 has 18 amino acids. The V gene's germline CDR1 is SGHDN and CDR2 FVKESK. The V and J ends lost 0 bases and 4 bases, in that order; junction bases with no gene match: 7. CDR3 sequence reads: CASSQDRTSGRPRETQYF. CDR3 nucleotide sequence: TGTGCCAGCAGCCAAGATAGGACTAGCGGGAGGCCAAGAGAGACCCAGTACTTC.

This rearrangement joins TRBV6-5 to TRBJ1-1; possible D gene TRBD1, 5 bases. Trimming shortened V by 3 bases and J by 2 bases, and 10 bases separated the two germline ends. The CDR3 extends over 14 amino acids. Germline V gene data show CDR1 as MNHEY and CDR2 as SVGAGI. The CDR3 is CASSYTGTNTEAFF. The DNA of the CDR3 is TGTGCCAGCAGTTATACAGGTACTAACACTGAAGCTTTCTTT.

This clone appeared a single time. V and J are TRBV13 and TRBJ2-1, with 10 bases lining up with TRBD2. CDR1 and CDR2 from the germline V gene are PRHDT and FYEKMQ (reference sequence). Trimming removed 4 bases from V and 9 bases from J; junction bases left unmatched: 18. This CDR3 region has 18 residues. CDR3 region: CASSSRTSGHGSYIEQFF. DNA for the CDR3: TGTGCCAGCAGCTCCAGGACTAGCGGTCATGGATCGTATATTGAGCAGTTCTTC.

The V gene is TRBV11-2, the J gene TRBJ2-5, with a possible D match to TRBD2 (6 bases). Trimming stripped 1 base from V and 1 base from J, with 13 bases between. Germline CDR1 and CDR2: SGHAT and FQNNGV. This CDR3 comprises 16 residues. CDR3 sequence: CASSLGVRDSQETQYF. CDR3 nucleotide sequence: TGTGCCAGCAGCTTAGGAGTCCGGGACTCCCAAGAGACCCAGTACTTC.

The rearrangement uses TRBV9 and TRBJ2-3; D perhaps matches TRBD2 (6 bases). The germline gives CDR1 SGDLS, CDR2 YYNGEE. The CDR3 loop spans 16 amino acids. Trimming cost V 1 base and J 5 bases, with 17 bases left between them. The CDR3 DNA is TGTGCCAGCAGCGTATTTGGCGGGGAAGTAAGAGATACGCAGTATTTT. This translates into CASSVFGGEVRDTQYF.

The chain links TRBV2 to TRBJ2-2, with 11 bases fitting TRBD2. After removal of 5 bases from V and 4 bases from J, the junction contained 6 bases not matched to a gene. CDR1 and CDR2 (germline): SNHLY, FYNNEI. This CDR3 comprises 16 residues. In nucleotides, the CDR3 is TGTGCCAGCAGTTCACATAGCGGGGGGGCCACCGGGGAGCTGTTTTTT. Its protein product is CASSSHSGGATGELFF.

The chain uses TRBV29-1 and TRBJ2-7; a weak D match, TRBD1 (6 bases). Looked up from germline, CDR1 is SQVTM and CDR2 is ANQGSEA. This CDR3 has 12 residues. Trimming removed 4 bases at V and 9 bases at J, with 16 bases between. CDR3 in amino acids: CSVVLGDNRQYF. Written as DNA, the CDR3 is TGCAGCGTTGTTCTTGGGGACAACCGGCAGTACTTC.

The chain carries TRBV7-2 and TRBJ2-7, with 7 bases lining up with TRBD2. V lost 1 base, J lost 2 bases, and 5 bases stayed unmatched. The CDR3 consists of 15 residues. Germline V CDR1 and CDR2: SGHTA, FQGNSA. The CDR3 protein is CASSLGGAGAYEQYF. In nucleotides, the CDR3 is TGTGCCAGCAGCTTAGGAGGGGCGGGGGCCTACGAGCAGTACTTC.

The gene calls are TRBV7-9 and TRBJ1-2; D not resolved. The CDR3 has 15 residues. Germline values: CDR1 SEHNR, CDR2 FQNEAQ (reference sequence). Trimming took off 4 bases at V and 6 bases at J, with 18 bases between the two ends. The CDR3 coding sequence is TGTGCCAGCAGCTCCACTAGGGCCTCAGTTGATGGCTACACCTTC. Protein product: CASSSTRASVDGYTF.

This chain links TRBV28 with TRBJ1-1, with D maybe TRBD1 (6 bases). This CDR3 has 15 amino acids. V shed 3 bases and J shed 5 bases, with 16 bases lying between them. Looked up from germline, CDR1 is MDHEN and CDR2 is SYDVKM. CDR3 coding DNA: TGTGCCAGCAGTTTGAGCCAGGGGATGTTAACTGAAGCTTTCTTT. It yields the protein CASSLSQGMLTEAFF. The full variable domain, in which reference TRBV28 and TRBJ1-1 provide the parts outside the CDR3, is DVKVTQSSRYLVKRTGEKVFLECVQDMDHENMFWYRQDPGLGLRLIYFSYDVKMKEKGDIPEGYSVSREKKERFSLILESASTNQTSMYLCASSLSQGMLTEAFFGQGTRLTVV.

The table lists this clone with a few counts. This rearrangement joins TRBV30 to TRBJ1-3; D uncertain. Trimming stripped 4 bases from V and 2 bases from J, with 9 bases between. The CDR3 has 13 residues. The V gene's germline CDR1 is GTSNPN and CDR2 SVGIG (reference sequence). CDR3 bases: TGTGCCTGGACCAACCAGGCTGGAAACACCATATATTTT. It is translated as CAWTNQAGNTIYF.

V gene TRBV10-3 combines with J gene TRBJ2-1, with TRBD2 matching over 15 bases. The germline gives CDR1 ENHRY, CDR2 SYGVKD. The CDR3 extends over 16 amino acids. Trimming cost V 3 bases and J 9 bases; bases outside gene matches: 6. CDR3 sequence reads: CAISDPGTSGGTEQFF. The CDR3 DNA sequence: TGTGCCATCAGTGACCCCGGGACTAGCGGGGGGACTGAGCAGTTCTTC.

The J gene is TRBJ2-5, the V gene TRBV9; TRBD1 is a possible D gene (6 bases). CDR3 length: 15 residues. Trimming cost V 0 bases and J 5 bases, with 14 bases left between them. The V gene's germline CDR1 is SGDLS and CDR2 YYNGEE. Here the CDR3 DNA reads TGTGCCAGCAGCGTAGAGCAGGGGTATTTGGAGACCCAGTACTTC. Translating gives CASSVEQGYLETQYF.

The rearrangement joins TRBV11-2 to TRBJ2-1; TRBD1 matches at 10 bases. V lost 5 bases, J lost 1 base, and 11 bases stayed unmatched. Germline CDR1 reads SGHAT; CDR2 reads FQNNGV. The CDR3 length is 18 residues. The DNA of the CDR3 is TGTGCCAGCAGCCCCCGGCCGGACAGGGGGGGGTCCTACAATGAGCAGTTCTTC. Its translation: CASSPRPDRGGSYNEQFF.

This rearrangement joins TRBV11-2 to TRBJ2-1; a weak D match, TRBD2 (6 bases). Germline CDR1 is SGHAT and CDR2 is FQNNGV. Between the trimmed V and J ends, which lost 6 bases and 9 bases, there was a span of 18 bases. The CDR3 runs to 14 residues. The CDR3 loop reads CASSPTSGGIEQFF. The CDR3 DNA sequence: TGTGCCAGCAGTCCGACTAGTGGAGGCATTGAGCAGTTCTTC.

V usage is TRBV5-1 and J usage is TRBJ2-1, with a weak D call TRBD1 (5 bases). The CDR3 contains 14 residues. Trimming pared 0 bases from V and 6 bases from J, leaving 10 bases between. From germline, CDR1 is SGHRS and CDR2 YFSETQ. The CDR3 sequence: CASSLGGASNEQFF. The DNA for the CDR3 is TGCGCCAGCAGCTTGGGTGGGGCTTCCAATGAGCAGTTCTTC.

This chain connects TRBV4-3 to TRBJ2-1, with D possibly being TRBD2 (7 bases). The CDR3 is made up of 18 amino acids. Per the germline V gene, CDR1 is LGHNA and CDR2 is YSLEER. With 2 bases removed from V and 4 bases from J, the gap between germline ends came to 21 bases. The CDR3 DNA is TGCGCCAGCAGCCAACAAAGTGGGGGGGGCCCTCTTTACAATGAGCAGTTCTTC. Its translation: CASSQQSGGGPLYNEQFF.

The rearrangement links TRBV23-1 to TRBJ2-3; 9 bases map to TRBD2. TRBV23-1 is reported as an ORF; its role is uncertain. The CDR3 is made up of 21 amino acids. The trim removed 0 bases at V and 1 base at J, leaving 17 bases unmatched. CDR3 region: CASSQSGVPAGGLPCTDTQYF. The DNA of the CDR3 is TGCGCCAGCAGTCAATCTGGGGTCCCAGCGGGGGGACTCCCTTGCACAGATACGCAGTATTTT.

The V and J genes are TRBV11-1 and TRBJ2-5; 10 nucleotides align to TRBD1. Trimming took 5 bases from V and 4 from J; bases not matched to a gene: 7. This CDR3 has 15 residues. Germline-derived CDR1 and CDR2 are SGHAT and FQDESV (reference sequence). The CDR3 DNA sequence: TGTGCCAGCAGCCGTGGACAGGGGGAAGCAGAGACCCAGTACTTC. Translated, it gives CASSRGQGEAETQYF. The full variable domain, its missing parts supplied by reference TRBV11-1 and TRBJ2-5, is EAEVAQSPRYKITEKSQAVAFWCDPISGHATLYWYRQILGQGPELLVQFQDESVVDDSQLPKDRFSAERLKGVDSTLKIQPAELGDSAMYLCASSRGQGEAETQYFGPGTRLLVL.

The gene calls are TRBV28 and TRBJ2-2, with 8 bases aligning to TRBD2. This CDR3 region has 15 residues. With 4 bases clipped from V and 5 bases from J, the junction kept 6 bases outside the gene matches. Per the germline V gene, CDR1 is MDHEN and CDR2 is SYDVKM. The CDR3: CASSWRGARTGELFF. In DNA, the CDR3 is TGTGCCAGCAGTTGGCGGGGGGCGCGAACCGGGGAGCTGTTTTTT.

The sample holds one count of this clone. The chain combines TRBV11-3 with TRBJ1-4; 9 positions agree with TRBD1. The V gene's germline CDR1 is SGHNT and CDR2 YENEEA. Trimming cost V 5 bases and J 6 bases; bases outside gene matches: 10. CDR3 length equals 16 residues. The CDR3 here is CASSPGGRQGDEKLFF. In DNA form, the CDR3 reads TGTGCCAGCAGCCCCGGGGGTAGACAGGGGGATGAAAAACTGTTTTTT.